This TCR beta chain was sequenced during a study of CD8+ T cells in alopecia areata. Treatment indicated: oral pan-JAK inhibitor, 5-10 mg twice daily. Reverse transcription of extracted RNA yielded cDNA, which provided the sequencing template. Sequenced by immunoSEQ multiplex PCR; TCRdb stores in-frame clones only, minus some. The sample has more than 140,000 clones, 86% seen once. Germline CDR1 reads GTSNPN; CDR2 reads SVGIG (reference sequence). J gave up 0 bases and V 3 bases, and 10 bases lay outside the gene matches. The CDR3 runs 16 residues. The J gene is TRBJ2-7, the V gene TRBV30; 8 nucleotides match TRBD1. This clonotype originated in a human donor with alopecia areata. This sample comprised CD8+ T cells sorted from blood, obtained at week 4, from a patient treated with tofacitinib. CDR3 sequence: CAWSDMGQEYSYEQYF. The CDR3 DNA follows: TGTGCCTGGAGCGATATGGGACAGGAGTACTCCTACGAGCAGTACTTC.